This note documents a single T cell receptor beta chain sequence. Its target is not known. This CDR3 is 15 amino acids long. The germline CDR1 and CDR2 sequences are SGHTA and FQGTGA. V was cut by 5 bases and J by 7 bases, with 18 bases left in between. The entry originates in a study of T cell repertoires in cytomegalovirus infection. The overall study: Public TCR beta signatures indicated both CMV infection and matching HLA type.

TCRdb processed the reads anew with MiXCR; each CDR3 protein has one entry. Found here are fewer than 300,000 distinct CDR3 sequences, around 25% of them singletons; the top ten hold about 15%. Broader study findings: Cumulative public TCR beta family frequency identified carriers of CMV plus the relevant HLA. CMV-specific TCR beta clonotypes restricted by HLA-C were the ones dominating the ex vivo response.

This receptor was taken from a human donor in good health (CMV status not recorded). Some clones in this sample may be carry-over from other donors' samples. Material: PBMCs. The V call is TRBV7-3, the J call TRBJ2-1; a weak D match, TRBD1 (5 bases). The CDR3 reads CASSGSLGVANEQFF. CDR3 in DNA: TGTGCCAGCAGCGGGTCTCTAGGGGTGGCGAATGAGCAGTTCTTC.